The clone carrying this T cell receptor (beta chain) was seen ten or more times. What it recognizes is unknown. This sample stems from a study of identical twins. Germline V CDR1 and CDR2: LGHDT, YNNKEL (reference sequence). The CDR3 covers 12 residues. Trimming removed 2 bases at V and 3 bases at J, with 4 bases between. A template switching step contributed a universal primer site, while unique molecular identifiers were present in the cDNA. TCRdb fed the 5' RACE reads into MiXCR, producing one record per CDR3 protein. The sample has under 300,000 distinct CDR3 sequences, over 12% seen once. General study results and limits: Insertion counts were lower in abundant cord blood beta clonotypes, a trend that memory repertoires did not show. Models predicted too little out-of-frame TCR alpha sharing in monozygotic twins. Researchers reported weaker excess twin sharing in beta out-of-frame sequences.

Material: memory (CD45RO+) T cells sorted from blood. This receptor was obtained from a woman aged 18-29 years in good health. The J gene is TRBJ1-1, the V gene TRBV3-1; D gene ambiguous. For the CDR3, the DNA is TGTGCCAGCAGCCAATCGGACACTGAAGCTTTCTTT. As protein: CASSQSDTEAFF.